The TCR beta chain described here comes from a study of siplizumab effects on memory and regulatory T cells. The study, taken as a whole, reports: The alloresponse seemed to draw substantially on naive T cells, which appeared more diverse than memory cells.

A word on this clone: What it binds is not known. A read error may produce the germline difference seen at one junction end.

The CDR3 covers 17 residues. Germline loops: CDR1 KGHSH, CDR2 LQKENI. Here immunoSEQ multiplex PCR was the method, and the copy in TCRdb shows in-frame clones only, minus some. Of approximately 100,000 clones in the sample, more than 90% are singletons; the top ten hold around 2.7%. Input material: CD4+ T cells sorted from blood. The TCR comes from a human donor in good health. Some clones in this sample may be carry-over from other donors' samples. This chain connects TRBV18 to TRBJ2-7; 7 nucleotides match TRBD1. CDR3 residues: CAGSPPARGGQSYEQYF. CDR3 nucleotide sequence: TGTGCCGGCTCACCACCGGCTCGTGGGGGACAGTCCTACGAGCAGTACTTC.